This TCR beta chain was captured in a study of molecular identifiers for immune sequencing clone quantification. Study-wide background: The replicates split RNA from roughly 20,000 or 100,000 naive CD8 cells five ways and sequenced four.

Points from the study as a whole: Over 99% of CMV-specific effector molecules, but under 1% of naive ones, were in clones above 20 copies.

Isolation of naive CD8 T cells was achieved by sorting on a CD8+CD4-CCR7+CD45RA+ phenotype. In its sample, this clonotype was seen a few times. Its antigen is still unknown. With V trimmed by 0 bases and J by 2 bases, 7 bases remained unmatched. CDR3 length equals 16 residues. The germline CDR1 and CDR2 sequences are DFQATT and SNEGSKA (reference sequence). TCRdb used MiXCR to reprocess the PCR reads, holding one entry per CDR3 protein. The sample shows some 320,000 distinct CDR3 sequences, about a fifth of them seen only once. The sample consisted of naive CD8+ T cells from blood, with Jurkat cell RNA spiked in. Sample subset: FACS-sorted CD8+CD4-CCR7+CD45RA+ naive T cells. This sequence was found in a human donor in good health. Some libraries in this study had Jurkat cell RNA spiked in. J is TRBJ2-3 and V is TRBV20-1; TRBD2 aligns across 8 bases. As DNA, the CDR3 is TGCAGTGCTAGAGATGAGGTAGCGGGGTACACAGATACGCAGTATTTT. Translated, it gives CSARDEVAGYTDTQYF.